The 18 T cell receptor beta chains presented below share a single source sample, sequenced in a study of OX40 agonist ivuxolimab in advanced cancers. Produced via immunoSEQ multiplex PCR; TCRdb's table is partial and in-frame only. The data hold tens of thousands of clones, with roughly 82% observed a single time. The material sequenced was CD4+ or CD8+ T cells sorted from blood, taken in a trial of the OX40 agonist ivuxolimab. These receptor sequences come from an adult with an advanced solid tumor such as melanoma, head and neck, liver or kidney cancer.

The chain carries TRBV25-1 and TRBJ1-1, with D unresolved. Germline V gene sequence: CDR1 MGHDK, CDR2 SYGVNS. V lost 7 bases and J lost 0, with 9 bases in between. There are 13 residues in the CDR3. The CDR3 protein is CASKEPMNTEAFF. CDR3 DNA: TGTGCCAGCAAAGAACCGATGAACACTGAAGCTTTCTTT.

V gene TRBV28 combines with J gene TRBJ1-2; D is unclear. Germline V CDR1 and CDR2: MDHEN, SYDVKM. The CDR3 covers 16 residues. Between the trimmed V and J ends, which lost 6 bases and 4 bases, there was a span of 21 bases. CDR3 DNA: TGTGCCAGCAGCCCTACCCATGGATACTCTGGCTATGGCTACACCTTC. This translates into CASSPTHGYSGYGYTF.

The chain combines TRBV5-1 with TRBJ1-2, with 9 nucleotides matching TRBD1. CDR3 length equals 18 residues. V lost 1 base, J lost 4 bases, and 14 bases stayed unmatched. Looked up from germline, CDR1 is SGHRS and CDR2 is YFSETQ. The CDR3 region is CASSLTPQPGQGSYGYTF. Written as DNA, the CDR3 is TGCGCCAGCAGCTTGACACCCCAACCGGGACAGGGTTCCTATGGCTACACCTTC.

CDR3 DNA: TGTGCCAGCAGGACTCTTGGGGGCCTCAATCAGCCCCAGCATTTT. Translating it yields CASRTLGGLNQPQHF. The chain is built from TRBV6-5 and TRBJ1-5; possible D gene TRBD1, 6 bases. The germline CDR1 and CDR2 sequences are MNHEY and SVGAGI. The CDR3 is 15 amino acids. V dropped 6 bases and J dropped 3 bases, with 15 bases sitting between them.

This chain links TRBV5-5 with TRBJ1-6; D gene unclear. CDR3 length: 17 amino acids. V was pared by 0 bases and J by 0 bases, with 10 bases between. Germline V gives CDR1 SGHKS, CDR2 YYEKEE (reference sequence). The CDR3 DNA reads as TGTGCCAGCAGCTTGGCGCCAGCCAACTCCTATAATTCACCCCTCCACTTT. It specifies CASSLAPANSYNSPLHF.

The rearrangement uses TRBV9 and TRBJ1-2; the D gene is possibly TRBD1 (5 bases). Germline V gene lookup returns CDR1 SGDLS and CDR2 YYNGEE. The CDR3 loop spans 13 amino acids. Trimming removed 0 bases at V and 7 bases at J, with 10 bases between. The CDR3 sequence is CASSVAPGGGYTF. CDR3 DNA sequence: TGTGCCAGCAGCGTAGCCCCCGGGGGTGGCTACACCTTC.

The chain couples TRBV11-3 to TRBJ1-1, with a possible D match to TRBD1 (5 bases). The V gene lost 1 base and the J gene lost 4 bases, with 7 bases spanning the gap. The CDR3 sequence is 13 residues long. Germline CDR1 and CDR2: SGHNT and YENEEA. DNA of the CDR3: TGTGCCAGCAGCTTAGTCCAGGGCACTGAAGCTTTCTTT. Its protein is CASSLVQGTEAFF.

This chain connects TRBV5-6 to TRBJ2-6; D is unresolved. The ends were cut back, 0 bases at V and 2 bases at J, with 9 bases in the middle. Germline V CDR1 and CDR2: SGHDT, YYEEEE. This CDR3 is 16 amino acids long. The CDR3 protein is CASSLAGGPGANVLTF. The CDR3 nucleotides are TGTGCCAGCAGCTTGGCCGGTGGGCCTGGGGCCAACGTCCTGACTTTC.

This sequence joins TRBV5-1 and TRBJ2-1; D remains ambiguous. Germline CDR1 is SGHRS and CDR2 is YFSETQ. The CDR3 covers 15 residues. Trimming removed 0 bases from V and 9 bases from J, with 16 bases in between. CDR3 in DNA: TGCGCCAGCAGCTTGGACAACGCGCGCGTAGGTGAGCAGTTCTTC. Translated: CASSLDNARVGEQFF.

The chain joins TRBV18 to TRBJ1-3; 7 nucleotides agree with TRBD1. Germline-derived CDR1 and CDR2 are KGHSH and LQKENI. The CDR3 is 16 amino acids. V lost 3 bases, J lost 4 bases, and 9 bases stayed unmatched. The CDR3 nucleotides read TGTGCCAGCTCACCGATCGGGACAGCAGCGGGAAACACCATATATTTT. Its protein is CASSPIGTAAGNTIYF.

V gene TRBV9 combines with J gene TRBJ1-5; D call uncertain. V was shortened by 0 bases and J by 3 bases, with 10 bases between the two germline ends. The CDR3 runs to 15 residues. Germline V CDR1 and CDR2: SGDLS, YYNGEE. CDR3 DNA: TGTGCCAGCAGCGTAGGTCAGGACCACAATCAGCCCCAGCATTTT. Translating it yields CASSVGQDHNQPQHF.

The J gene is TRBJ2-7, the V gene TRBV14; 7 nucleotides line up with TRBD2. In germline, CDR1 is SGHDN, CDR2 FVKESK. With V trimmed by 0 bases and J by 5 bases, 16 bases remained unmatched. The CDR3 covers 18 residues. For the CDR3, the DNA is TGTGCCAGCAGCCAAGAAATCTTGCCAGTGGCGGGAGTCCACGAGCAGTACTTC. Protein: CASSQEILPVAGVHEQYF.

This clone was picked up one time. The chain is built from TRBV2 and TRBJ1-1, with D unclear. This CDR3 has 13 amino acids. Trimming took 7 bases from V and 0 from J, leaving 9 bases between them. Per the germline V gene, CDR1 is SNHLY and CDR2 is FYNNEI. The CDR3 bases are TGTGCCAGCAACGGAGGGATGAACACTGAAGCTTTCTTT. Its protein is CASNGGMNTEAFF.

The chain is built from TRBV28 and TRBJ1-1; unclear D gene. This CDR3 is 13 amino acids long. CDR1 and CDR2 from the germline V gene are MDHEN and SYDVKM. Trimming removed 6 bases from V and 3 bases from J, with 11 bases in between. CDR3 in amino acids: CASSPPVDTEAFF. The CDR3 DNA is TGTGCCAGCAGCCCTCCGGTAGACACTGAAGCTTTCTTT.

This chain links TRBV7-2 with TRBJ1-2; 7 bases agree with TRBD1. The V gene end was trimmed by 4 bases and the J gene end by 3 bases; junction bases not matched to a gene: 11. CDR1 SGHTA and CDR2 FQGNSA come from the germline V gene. The CDR3 has 16 amino acids. CDR3: CASSSRLHTGDYGYTF. The CDR3 region has the DNA TGTGCCAGCAGCTCCCGCCTACATACAGGGGACTATGGCTACACCTTC.

The CDR3 DNA reads TGTGCCAGCAGTTTAGAATTTCGAGACAGGGATAGGGAAGATGGCTACACCTTC. Amino acid sequence: CASSLEFRDRDREDGYTF. J is TRBJ1-2 and V is TRBV27; 7 bases are shared with TRBD1. The CDR3 has 18 amino acids. CDR1 and CDR2 from the germline V gene are MNHEY and SMNVEV (reference sequence). Trimming took 2 bases from V and 6 from J; bases not matched to a gene: 18.

This sequence joins TRBV19 and TRBJ1-2, with D possibly being TRBD1 (5 bases). The length of the CDR3 is 15 residues. Germline CDR1 reads LNHDA; CDR2 reads SQIVND (reference sequence). V lost 1 base to trimming and J lost 4 bases, with 13 bases between them. CDR3 in DNA: TGTGCCAGTAGTATAGGGAGAAGGGACTCCTATGGCTACACCTTC. This encodes CASSIGRRDSYGYTF.

V usage is TRBV5-5 and J usage is TRBJ2-1, with TRBD1 matching 7 bases. The CDR3 length is 13 residues. V lost 4 bases to trimming and J lost 8 bases; unmatched junction nucleotides: 6. Looked up from germline, CDR1 is SGHKS and CDR2 is YYEKEE (reference sequence). CDR3 sequence: CASSLGGPDEQFF. The CDR3 nucleotides are TGTGCCAGCAGCCTAGGGGGCCCCGATGAGCAGTTCTTC.